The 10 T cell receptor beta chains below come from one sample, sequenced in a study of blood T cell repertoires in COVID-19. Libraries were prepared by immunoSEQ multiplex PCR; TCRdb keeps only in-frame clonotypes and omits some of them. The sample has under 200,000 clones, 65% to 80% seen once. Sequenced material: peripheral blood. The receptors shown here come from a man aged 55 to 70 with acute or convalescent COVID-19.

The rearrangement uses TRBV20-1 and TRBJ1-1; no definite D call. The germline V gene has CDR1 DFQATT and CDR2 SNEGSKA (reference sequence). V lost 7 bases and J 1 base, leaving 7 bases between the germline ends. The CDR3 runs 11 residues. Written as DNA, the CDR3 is TGCAGTGTTGCGGAGAACACTGAAGCTTTCTTT. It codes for CSVAENTEAFF.

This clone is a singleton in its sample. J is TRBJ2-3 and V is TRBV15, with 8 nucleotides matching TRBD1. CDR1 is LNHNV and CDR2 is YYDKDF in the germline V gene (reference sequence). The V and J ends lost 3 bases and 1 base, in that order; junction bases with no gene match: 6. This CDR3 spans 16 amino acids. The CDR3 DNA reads TGTGCCACCAGCAGGGAGGGACAGGACCGCACAGATACGCAGTATTTT. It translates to CATSREGQDRTDTQYF.

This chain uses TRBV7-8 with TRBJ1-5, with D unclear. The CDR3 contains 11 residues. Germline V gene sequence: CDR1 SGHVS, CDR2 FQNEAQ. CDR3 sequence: CASGENQPQHF. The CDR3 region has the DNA TGTGCGAGCGGAGAAAATCAGCCCCAGCATTTT.

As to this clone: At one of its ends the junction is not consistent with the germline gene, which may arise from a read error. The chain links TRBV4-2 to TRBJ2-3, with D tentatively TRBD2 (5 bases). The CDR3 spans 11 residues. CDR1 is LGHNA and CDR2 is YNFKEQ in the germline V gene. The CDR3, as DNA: TGTGCCAGCAGCCAGGGAGATGCGCAGTATTTT. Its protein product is CASSQGDAQYF.

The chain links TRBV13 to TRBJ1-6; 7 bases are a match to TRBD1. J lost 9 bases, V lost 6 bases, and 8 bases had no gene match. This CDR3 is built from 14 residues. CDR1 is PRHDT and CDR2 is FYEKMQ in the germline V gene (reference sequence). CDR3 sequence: CASRLTGSSSPLHF. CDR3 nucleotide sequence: TGTGCCAGCAGACTGACAGGGAGTAGTTCACCCCTCCACTTT.

In nucleotides, the CDR3 is TGTGCCAGCAGCTCCCGGGACAGGAACACTGAAGCTTTCTTT. As protein: CASSSRDRNTEAFF. The gene calls are TRBV7-6 and TRBJ1-1; 7 bases are a match to TRBD1. Germline CDR1 reads SGHVS; CDR2 reads FNYEAQ. This CDR3 region has 14 residues. V lost 4 bases, J lost 1 base, and 3 bases stayed unmatched.

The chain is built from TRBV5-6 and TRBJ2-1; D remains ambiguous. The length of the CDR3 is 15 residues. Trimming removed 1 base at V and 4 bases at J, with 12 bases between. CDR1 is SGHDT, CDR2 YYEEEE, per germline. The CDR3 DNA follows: TGTGCCAGCAGCTTGTTTGGCAGGTTATACAATGAGCAGTTCTTC. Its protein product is CASSLFGRLYNEQFF.

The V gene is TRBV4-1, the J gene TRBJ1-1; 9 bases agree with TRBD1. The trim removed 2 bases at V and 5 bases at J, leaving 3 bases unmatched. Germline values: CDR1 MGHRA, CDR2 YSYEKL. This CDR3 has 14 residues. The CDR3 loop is CASSQTGGRTEAFF. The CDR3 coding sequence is TGCGCCAGCAGCCAAACAGGGGGCAGGACTGAAGCTTTCTTT.

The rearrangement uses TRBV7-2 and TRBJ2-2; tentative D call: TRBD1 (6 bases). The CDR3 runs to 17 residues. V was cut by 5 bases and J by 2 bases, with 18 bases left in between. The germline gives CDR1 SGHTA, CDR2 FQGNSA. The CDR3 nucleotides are TGTGCCAGCAGCCGCCTGGGGGCGCGTCTTAACACCGGGGAGCTGTTTTTT. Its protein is CASSRLGARLNTGELFF.

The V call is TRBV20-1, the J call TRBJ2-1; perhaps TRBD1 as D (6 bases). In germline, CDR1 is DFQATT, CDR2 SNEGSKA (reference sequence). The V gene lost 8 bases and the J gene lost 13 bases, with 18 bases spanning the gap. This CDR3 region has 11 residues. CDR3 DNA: TGCAGTACCAAAGAGGGGGAATTCCAGTTCTTC. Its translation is CSTKEGEFQFF.